This T cell receptor beta chain was recorded in a study of T cell repertoires in cytomegalovirus infection. Study background: Researchers turned to recently identified HLA-C-restricted CMV epitopes as well as well-studied HLA-B-restricted ones. In public TCR beta signatures, there were indications of both CMV infection and matching HLA type. The study, taken as a whole, reports: CMV-specific TCR beta clonotypes restricted by HLA-C were the ones dominating the ex vivo response.

Each CDR3 protein gets one entry after TCRdb re-called the reads with MiXCR. The sample carries about 83,000 distinct CDR3 sequences, 20% to 30% recorded once. This clonotype has ten or more counts. The antigen is not known. This CDR3 is built from 16 residues. V lost 0 bases and J lost 5, with 15 bases in between. Germline V lookup: CDR1 LGHNA, CDR2 YNFKEQ. This chain uses TRBV4-2 with TRBJ2-3; D may correspond to TRBD1 or TRBD2 (6 bases each). Sequences were derived from CD8+ T cells from cultured PBMCs, sampled from culture after CMV antigen stimulation. The receptor was isolated from a human donor in good health (CMV status not recorded). Some clones in this sample may be carry-over from other donors' samples. As DNA, the CDR3 is TGTGCCAGCAGCCAAGATCATCGGGGGCTGCAAGATACGCAGTATTTT. The encoded protein is CASSQDHRGLQDTQYF.